The clone carrying this T cell receptor (beta chain) came up a few times. The CDR3 extends over 12 amino acids. Germline loops: CDR1 SGDLS, CDR2 YYNGEE. V lost 4 bases and J 4 bases, leaving 7 bases between the germline ends. The data were obtained in a study of cytomegalovirus exposure and HLA in healthy donors. PCR primers comprised 60 Vbeta and 13 Jbeta primers. Method: immunoSEQ multiplex PCR; TCRdb's copy keeps in-frame clones and lacks some. The table includes fewer than 200,000 clones, 82% detected once. The genes are TRBV9 and TRBJ2-3; D call uncertain. The receptor was isolated from a male donor in good health and CMV-seronegative. Sequencing input: PBMCs. CDR3 DNA: TGTGCCAGCAGCTCCCAGGCAGATACGCAGTATTTT. Translated: CASSSQADTQYF.